The 31 T cell receptor beta chains in this list originate from one sample, sequenced in a study of blood T cell repertoires in COVID-19. The data were produced by immunoSEQ multiplex PCR, yet TCRdb's version contains in-frame clones alone and is incomplete. The sample has approximately 15,000 clones; 84% are singletons. Sequenced sample: peripheral blood. Receptor source: a man aged 50 or older with active COVID-19.

The chain combines TRBV19 with TRBJ2-1, with a tentative D call TRBD2 (6 bases). Trimming removed 3 bases at V and 0 bases at J, with 12 bases between. Germline lookup yields CDR1 LNHDA and CDR2 SQIVND (reference sequence). The CDR3 loop spans 16 amino acids. The CDR3 DNA reads as TGTGCCAGTAGTATGAGGCCCGGGAGCTCCTACAATGAGCAGTTCTTC. As protein: CASSMRPGSSYNEQFF.

The chain carries TRBV2 and TRBJ2-5, with 9 bases lining up with TRBD1. Trimming took 4 bases from V and 5 from J; bases not matched to a gene: 5. Germline CDR1 is SNHLY and CDR2 is FYNNEI. This CDR3 region has 14 residues. Here the CDR3 reads CASSGTGAGETQYF. DNA for the CDR3: TGTGCCAGCAGTGGGACAGGGGCAGGGGAGACCCAGTACTTC.

This clone was found once. The chain couples TRBV5-6 to TRBJ2-7, with 7 bases identical to TRBD2. Germline CDR1 SGHDT, CDR2 YYEEEE. Unmatched junction bases numbered 6, after V lost 4 bases and J lost 2 bases. CDR3 length equals 14 residues. The CDR3 DNA sequence: TGTGCCAGCAGCAGCGGGACGCCACCCTACGAGCAGTACTTC. It yields the protein CASSSGTPPYEQYF.

The V gene is TRBV5-4, the J gene TRBJ2-7, with 10 bases matching TRBD1. The V gene end was trimmed by 4 bases and the J gene end by 5 bases; junction bases not matched to a gene: 6. Germline CDR1 and CDR2: SGHNT and YYREEE (reference sequence). This CDR3 spans 14 amino acids. The CDR3 bases are TGTGCCAGCAGCCCCGGGACAGGGGACGACGAGCAGTACTTC. Translating it yields CASSPGTGDDEQYF.

V gene TRBV9 combines with J gene TRBJ2-2; TRBD2 aligns across 7 bases. Germline CDR1 and CDR2: SGDLS and YYNGEE. The V gene end was trimmed by 8 bases and the J gene end by 4 bases; junction bases not matched to a gene: 14. The CDR3 runs 16 residues. CDR3 in DNA: TGTGCCAGTTCCGGTGGCGGGAGTGGTGGCACCGGGGAGCTGTTTTTT. Protein product: CASSGGGSGGTGELFF.

CDR3 protein: CASSPESPDTQYF. The CDR3, as DNA: TGTGCCAGCAGCCCGGAGTCCCCAGATACGCAGTATTTT. V gene TRBV5-4 combines with J gene TRBJ2-3; D uncertain. Trimming shortened V by 4 bases and J by 4 bases, and 10 bases separated the two germline ends. The CDR3 is 13 residues long. CDR1 is SGHNT and CDR2 is YYREEE in the germline V gene (reference sequence).

The chain recombines TRBV29-1 with TRBJ1-1; 12 nucleotides line up with TRBD1. CDR1 SQVTM and CDR2 ANQGSEA come from the germline V gene. V was clipped by 6 bases and J by 8 bases; unmatched bases: 16. This CDR3 is built from 16 residues. This CDR3 reads CSVSGGVRDRGPEAFF. The DNA of the CDR3 is TGCAGCGTCTCTGGGGGTGTAAGGGACAGGGGGCCAGAAGCTTTCTTT.

The CDR3 loop is CASSVSFPQETQYF. The CDR3 DNA reads TGTGCCAGCAGCGTAAGCTTCCCTCAAGAGACCCAGTACTTC. The chain uses TRBV9 and TRBJ2-5; D is unresolved. The V gene lost 1 base and the J gene lost 2 bases, with 9 bases spanning the gap. The CDR3 is 14 amino acids. The V gene's germline CDR1 is SGDLS and CDR2 YYNGEE.

The chain has TRBV3-1 (or the pseudogene TRBV3-2) and TRBJ1-1; 9 bases are a match to TRBD1. Germline V gene sequence: CDR1 LGHDT, CDR2 YNNKEL (reference sequence). There are 17 residues in the CDR3. Losses at the gene ends were 2 bases for V and 0 bases for J; bases not matched to a gene: 7. CDR3 residues: CASSQSPGTGMNTEAFF. As DNA, the CDR3 is TGTGCCAGCAGCCAATCCCCCGGGACAGGGATGAACACTGAAGCTTTCTTT.

Only one count was recorded for this clone. This chain connects TRBV4-1 to TRBJ2-5; no clear D. This CDR3 comprises 11 residues. V was pared by 4 bases and J by 5 bases, with 5 bases between. Germline values: CDR1 MGHRA, CDR2 YSYEKL. CDR3 DNA: TGCGCCAGCAGCCCCGGGGAGACCCAGTACTTC. Protein product: CASSPGETQYF.

V usage is TRBV7-8 and J usage is TRBJ2-7; the D gene is possibly TRBD1 (5 bases). Trimming pared 4 bases from V and 3 bases from J, leaving 10 bases between. The germline CDR1 and CDR2 sequences are SGHVS and FQNEAQ. This CDR3 comprises 13 residues. The DNA for the CDR3 is TGTGCCAGCAGCTCGGACACCGTCTACGAGCAGTACTTC. Protein product: CASSSDTVYEQYF.

The rearrangement uses TRBV2 and TRBJ2-3, with D unresolved. Trimming stripped 2 bases from V and 2 bases from J, with 17 bases between. The germline gives CDR1 SNHLY, CDR2 FYNNEI. The CDR3 totals 17 residues. CDR3 amino acids: CASSENIPPLSTDTQYF. CDR3 nucleotides: TGTGCCAGCAGTGAAAATATACCTCCCCTATCCACAGATACGCAGTATTTT.

This chain links TRBV5-1 with TRBJ2-3, with a possible D match to TRBD2 (6 bases). The V and J ends lost 3 bases and 6 bases respectively, with 14 bases between them. This CDR3 spans 14 amino acids. CDR1 and CDR2 from the germline V gene are SGHRS and YFSETQ. The CDR3 region has the DNA TGCGCCAGCAGCTCCGGGACTCTAGGGGATACGCAGTATTTT. Protein product: CASSSGTLGDTQYF. The whole variable domain, remainder taken from reference TRBV5-1 and TRBJ2-3, is KAGVTQTPRYLIKTRGQQVTLSCSPISGHRSVSWYQQTPGQGLQFLFEYFSETQRNKGNFPGRFSGRQFSNSRSEMNVSTLELGDSALYLCASSSGTLGDTQYFGPGTRLTVL.

This rearrangement joins TRBV4-1 to TRBJ2-7, with a possible D match to TRBD1 (6 bases). The germline CDR1 and CDR2 sequences are MGHRA and YSYEKL. The CDR3 totals 13 residues. The V gene lost 2 bases and the J gene lost 3 bases, with 8 bases spanning the gap. Here the CDR3 DNA reads TGCGCCAGCAGCCAAAAAGGGGGCTACGAGCAGTACTTC. Protein: CASSQKGGYEQYF.

The chain joins TRBV7-9 to TRBJ2-1, with 7 nucleotides matching TRBD1. V dropped 2 bases and J dropped 0; count of bases not matched to a gene: 4. The CDR3 contains 16 residues. Looked up from germline, CDR1 is SEHNR and CDR2 is FQNEAQ (reference sequence). CDR3 sequence: CASSLKTGSSYNEQFF. The CDR3, as DNA: TGTGCCAGCAGCTTAAAGACAGGGAGCTCCTACAATGAGCAGTTCTTC.

The genes are TRBV7-9 and TRBJ2-1, with TRBD1 identical over 12 bases. The CDR3 runs to 14 residues. V trimming: 3 bases; J trimming: 9 bases; junction bases outside the gene matches: 3. Germline CDR1 and CDR2: SEHNR and FQNEAQ (reference sequence). CDR3 sequence: CASSFGDRGLEQFF. The CDR3 DNA reads as TGTGCCAGCAGCTTTGGGGACAGGGGGCTTGAGCAGTTCTTC.

This chain links TRBV9 with TRBJ2-1, with D possibly being TRBD1 (5 bases). Between the trimmed V and J ends, which lost 4 bases and 9 bases, there was a span of 14 bases. Germline V gene sequence: CDR1 SGDLS, CDR2 YYNGEE. CDR3 size: 13 residues. CDR3 nucleotides: TGTGCCAGCAGCCCTCAGGGTTCGGGTGAGCAGTTCTTC. Its translation is CASSPQGSGEQFF.

CDR3: CASSQPGQSSGANVLTF. In DNA form, the CDR3 reads TGTGCCAGCAGCCAACCGGGACAGAGCTCTGGGGCCAACGTCCTGACTTTC. The rearrangement links TRBV7-9 to TRBJ2-6; 7 nucleotides align to TRBD1. The CDR3 spans 17 residues. Germline V gives CDR1 SEHNR, CDR2 FQNEAQ (reference sequence). V lost 5 bases to trimming and J lost 0 bases; unmatched junction nucleotides: 7.

This clone came up once. The V and J genes are TRBV28 and TRBJ1-2, with 7 bases lining up with TRBD1. Germline V gene sequence: CDR1 MDHEN, CDR2 SYDVKM. CDR3 length: 15 residues. V dropped 7 bases and J dropped 3; count of bases not matched to a gene: 11. This CDR3 reads CASTEGPRGYYGYTF. DNA for the CDR3: TGTGCCAGCACCGAAGGTCCCAGGGGGTACTATGGCTACACCTTC.

The CDR3 sequence is CASSHPGAGVYNEQFF. CDR3 coding DNA: TGCGCCAGCAGCCACCCGGGAGCGGGAGTCTACAATGAGCAGTTCTTC. The chain couples TRBV5-1 to TRBJ2-1; TRBD2 aligns across 8 bases. The CDR3 runs 16 residues. The trim removed 4 bases at V and 3 bases at J, leaving 9 bases unmatched. Germline V CDR1 and CDR2: SGHRS, YFSETQ.

The chain has TRBV7-8 and TRBJ2-5, with 7 bases identical to TRBD2. The CDR3 is 16 residues long. The germline CDR1 and CDR2 sequences are SGHVS and FQNEAQ. The trim removed 4 bases at V and 5 bases at J, leaving 13 bases unmatched. The CDR3 DNA sequence: TGTGCCAGCAGCTCTCAGCCGGGACTATCGGGGGAGACCCAGTACTTC. Translation gives CASSSQPGLSGETQYF.

The chain combines TRBV28 with TRBJ2-2, with 13 bases aligning to TRBD2. The CDR3 totals 19 residues. Germline CDR1 reads MDHEN; CDR2 reads SYDVKM. The V segment lost 4 bases and the J segment 4 bases; nucleotides outside the gene matches: 12. The CDR3, as DNA: TGTGCCAGCAGTTCGGGGACTAGCGGGAAGGGTCTATTCACCGGGGAGCTGTTTTTT. Protein: CASSSGTSGKGLFTGELFF.

The chain is built from TRBV19 and TRBJ2-5, with 10 bases that match TRBD2. V shed 4 bases, J shed 2 bases, and the junction held 4 bases outside the gene matches. Germline V CDR1 and CDR2: LNHDA, SQIVND (reference sequence). The CDR3 is 15 amino acids. The CDR3 spells CASSTRTSGQETQYF. For the CDR3, the DNA is TGTGCCAGTAGTACCCGGACTAGCGGACAAGAGACCCAGTACTTC. The full variable domain, in which reference TRBV19 and TRBJ2-5 provide the parts outside the CDR3, is DGGITQSPKYLFRKEGQNVTLSCEQNLNHDAMYWYRQDPGQGLRLIYYSQIVNDFQKGDIAEGYSVSREKKESFPLTVTSAQKNPTAFYLCASSTRTSGQETQYFGPGTRLLVL.

In this sample, this clone turned up once. This sequence joins TRBV30 and TRBJ1-2; 7 bases agree with TRBD1. CDR3 length: 15 residues. The germline CDR1 and CDR2 sequences are GTSNPN and SVGIG (reference sequence). V gave up 1 base and J gave up 7 bases; unmatched junction bases: 12. The CDR3 region is CAWSAPFDRVFGYTF. The CDR3 region has the DNA TGTGCCTGGAGTGCCCCGTTCGACAGGGTCTTTGGCTACACCTTC.

This chain links TRBV21-1 with TRBJ2-7; the table calls TRBD2, which could not be checked here. TRBV21-1 is a documented pseudogene. This CDR3 region has 15 residues. This CDR3 is CASSKRGGTTYEQYF. In DNA, the CDR3 is TGTGCCAGCAGCAAACGGGGGGGGACTACCTACGAGCAGTACTTC.

The rearrangement links TRBV11-2 to TRBJ1-4; a weak D match, TRBD1 (5 bases). There are 16 residues in the CDR3. Germline V CDR1 and CDR2: SGHAT, FQNNGV. V was clipped by 3 bases and J by 8 bases, with 19 bases between them. The CDR3 loop is CASSFRSGLRMEKLFF. The CDR3 coding sequence is TGTGCCAGCAGCTTCAGATCGGGACTGAGAATGGAAAAACTGTTTTTT.

The chain is built from TRBV11-2 and TRBJ1-2; the match to TRBD1 covers 10 bases. After removal of 5 bases from V and 2 bases from J, the junction contained 2 bases not matched to a gene. Germline loops: CDR1 SGHAT, CDR2 FQNNGV. The CDR3 sequence is 14 residues long. CDR3 in amino acids: CASSPGQGNYGYTF. The CDR3, as DNA: TGTGCCAGCAGCCCGGGACAGGGGAACTATGGCTACACCTTC.

The rearrangement links TRBV5-4 to TRBJ2-1; perhaps TRBD2 as D (5 bases). V lost 3 bases and J lost 6, with 19 bases in between. The germline V gene has CDR1 SGHNT and CDR2 YYREEE (reference sequence). This CDR3 contains 16 residues. The CDR3 sequence: CASSSGMEVGFNEQFF. The DNA for the CDR3 is TGTGCCAGCAGCTCCGGCATGGAGGTGGGCTTCAATGAGCAGTTCTTC.

This clone has a single count. The J gene is TRBJ2-5, the V gene TRBV4-1; unclear D gene. The V gene's germline CDR1 is MGHRA and CDR2 YSYEKL. This CDR3 contains 14 residues. Trimming took off 0 bases at V and 1 base at J, with 6 bases between the two ends. CDR3 sequence reads: CASSQDPVQETQYF. The DNA of the CDR3 is TGCGCCAGCAGCCAAGACCCAGTCCAAGAGACCCAGTACTTC.

V gene TRBV7-3 combines with J gene TRBJ2-3; D is undetermined. V shed 5 bases and J shed 1 base, with 10 bases lying between them. Germline-derived CDR1 and CDR2 are SGHTA and FQGTGA. The CDR3 contains 14 residues. The DNA for the CDR3 is TGTGCCAGCAGCCCTAGTGGAGGCACAGATACGCAGTATTTT. Its protein is CASSPSGGTDTQYF.

The V and J genes are TRBV5-3 and TRBJ2-1, with TRBD2 matching 10 bases. TRBV5-3 is an ORF; its function is uncertain. CDR3 size: 20 residues. The V gene end was trimmed by 3 bases and the J gene end by 4 bases; junction bases not matched to a gene: 19. The CDR3 DNA sequence: TGTGCCAGAAGCTGGCCCCCACAGGGTAATCTAGCGGGAGTATACAATGAGCAGTTCTTC. Its translation: CARSWPPQGNLAGVYNEQFF.